The entry below describes one T cell receptor (beta chain). The antigen is unknown. Trimming cost V 2 bases and J 7 bases, with 11 bases left between them. CDR1 is MDHEN and CDR2 is SYDVKM in the germline V gene. This CDR3 is 13 amino acids long. Bulk CD8+ and CD4+ cells came from magnetic negative isolation; CD8+ TEMRA by FACS. This record belongs to a study of CD8 T cells in Susac syndrome. The study's findings and limits: The TCR sequencing and HLA analysis in the study involved a relatively small number of individuals, as the study acknowledged.

Reverse transcription of roughly 0.45 to 1 ug RNA used random hexamers. TCR beta CDR3 was amplified by immunoSEQ covering 54 Vbeta and 13 Jbeta. TCRdb re-derived calls from the immunoSEQ multiplex PCR reads in MiXCR, one entry per CDR3 protein. The data hold under 200,000 distinct CDR3 sequences, with approximately 95% observed a single time. This sequence was found in a human donor with multiple sclerosis. Sample: CD8+ T cells from PBMCs. The chain joins TRBV28 to TRBJ1-1; D gene uncertain. CDR3 sequence: CASSLAHRREAFF. In DNA, the CDR3 is TGTGCCAGCAGTTTAGCCCACCGACGTGAAGCTTTCTTT.